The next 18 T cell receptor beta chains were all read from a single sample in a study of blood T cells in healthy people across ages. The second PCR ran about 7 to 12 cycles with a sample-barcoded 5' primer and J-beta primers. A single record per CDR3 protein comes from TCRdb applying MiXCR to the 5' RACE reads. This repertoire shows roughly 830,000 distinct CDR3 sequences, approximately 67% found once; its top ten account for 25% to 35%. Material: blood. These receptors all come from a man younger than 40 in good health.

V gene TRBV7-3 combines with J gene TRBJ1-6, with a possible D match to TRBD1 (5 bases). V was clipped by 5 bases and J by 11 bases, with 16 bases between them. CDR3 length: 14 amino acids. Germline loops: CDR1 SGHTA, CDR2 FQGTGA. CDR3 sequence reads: CASSPSGMGPPLHF. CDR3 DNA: TGTGCCAGCAGCCCGTCGGGGATGGGACCACCCCTCCACTTT.

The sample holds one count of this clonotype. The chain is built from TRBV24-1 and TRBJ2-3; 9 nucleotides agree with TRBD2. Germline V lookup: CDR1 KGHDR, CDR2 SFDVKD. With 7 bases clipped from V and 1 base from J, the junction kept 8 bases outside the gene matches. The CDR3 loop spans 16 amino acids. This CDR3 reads CATSLGGGGGTDTQYF. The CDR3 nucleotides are TGTGCCACCAGCCTTGGCGGGGGGGGTGGCACAGATACGCAGTATTTT.

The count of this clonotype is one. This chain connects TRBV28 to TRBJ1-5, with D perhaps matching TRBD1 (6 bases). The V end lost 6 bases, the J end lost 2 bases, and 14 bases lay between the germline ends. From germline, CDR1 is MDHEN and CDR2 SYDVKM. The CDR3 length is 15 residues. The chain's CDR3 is CASRPTGLGNQPQHF. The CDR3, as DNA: TGTGCCAGCAGGCCCACAGGGTTGGGCAATCAGCCCCAGCATTTT.

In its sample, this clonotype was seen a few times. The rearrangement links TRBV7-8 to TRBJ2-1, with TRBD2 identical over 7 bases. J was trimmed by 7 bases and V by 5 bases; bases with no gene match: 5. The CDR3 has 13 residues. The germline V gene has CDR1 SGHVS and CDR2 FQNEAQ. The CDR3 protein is CASSPMGGNEQFF. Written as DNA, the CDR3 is TGTGCCAGCAGCCCTATGGGGGGGAATGAGCAGTTCTTC.

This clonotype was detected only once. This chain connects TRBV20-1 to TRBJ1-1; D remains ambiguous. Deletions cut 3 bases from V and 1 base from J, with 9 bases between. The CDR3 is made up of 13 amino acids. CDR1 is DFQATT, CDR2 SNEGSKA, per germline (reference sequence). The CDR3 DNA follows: TGCAGTGCTAGTCGAACAGCGAACACTGAAGCTTTCTTT. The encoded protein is CSASRTANTEAFF.

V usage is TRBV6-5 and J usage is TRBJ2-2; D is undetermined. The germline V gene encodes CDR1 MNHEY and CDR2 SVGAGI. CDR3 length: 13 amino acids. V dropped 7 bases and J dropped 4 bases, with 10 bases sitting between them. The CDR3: CASTRHLTGELFF. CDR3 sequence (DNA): TGTGCCAGCACCCGCCACCTCACCGGGGAGCTGTTTTTT.

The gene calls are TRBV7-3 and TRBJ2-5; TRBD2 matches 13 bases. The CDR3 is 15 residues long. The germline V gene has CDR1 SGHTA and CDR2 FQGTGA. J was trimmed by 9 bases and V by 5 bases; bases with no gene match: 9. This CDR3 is CASSLGLAGPGSQYF. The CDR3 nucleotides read TGTGCCAGCAGCCTGGGACTAGCGGGGCCAGGGTCCCAGTACTTC.

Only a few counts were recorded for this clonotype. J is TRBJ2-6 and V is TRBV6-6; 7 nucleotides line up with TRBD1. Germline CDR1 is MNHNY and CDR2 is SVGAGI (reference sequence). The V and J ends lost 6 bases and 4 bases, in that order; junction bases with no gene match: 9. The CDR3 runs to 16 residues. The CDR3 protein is CASRSDRVPGANVLTF. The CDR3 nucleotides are TGTGCCAGCAGGTCAGACAGGGTCCCCGGGGCCAACGTCCTGACTTTC.

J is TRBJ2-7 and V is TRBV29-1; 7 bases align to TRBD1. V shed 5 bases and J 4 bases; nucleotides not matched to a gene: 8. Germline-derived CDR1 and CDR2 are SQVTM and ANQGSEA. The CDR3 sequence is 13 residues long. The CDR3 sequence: CSVTETGFYEQYF. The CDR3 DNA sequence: TGCAGCGTTACCGAGACAGGGTTTTACGAGCAGTACTTC.

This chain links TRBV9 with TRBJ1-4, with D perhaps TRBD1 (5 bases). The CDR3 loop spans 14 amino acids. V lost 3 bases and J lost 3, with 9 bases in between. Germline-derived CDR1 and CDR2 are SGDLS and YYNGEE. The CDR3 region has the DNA TGTGCCAGCAGCGGGGGACGGGCTAATGAAAAACTGTTTTTT. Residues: CASSGGRANEKLFF.

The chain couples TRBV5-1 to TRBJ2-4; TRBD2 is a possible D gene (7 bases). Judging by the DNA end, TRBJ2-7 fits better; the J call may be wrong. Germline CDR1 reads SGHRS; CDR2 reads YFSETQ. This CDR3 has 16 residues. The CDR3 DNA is TGCGCCAGCAGCTTGACGGGGGGCGCAGTAATCAACGAGCAGTACTTC. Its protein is CASSLTGGAVINEQYF.

In DNA, the CDR3 is TGCAGTGCCTTGCGTGGGGGTCCCTACGAGCAGTACTTC. Amino acid sequence: CSALRGGPYEQYF. This sequence joins TRBV20-1 and TRBJ2-5; D assignment may be TRBD1 or TRBD2 (5 bases each). The J call is uncertain, as TRBJ2-7 better fits the DNA end. The CDR3 has 13 residues. Germline loops: CDR1 DFQATT, CDR2 SNEGSKA (reference sequence).

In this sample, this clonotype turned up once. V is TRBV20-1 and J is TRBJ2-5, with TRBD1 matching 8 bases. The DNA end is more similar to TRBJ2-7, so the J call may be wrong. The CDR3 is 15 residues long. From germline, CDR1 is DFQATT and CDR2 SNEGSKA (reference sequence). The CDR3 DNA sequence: TGCAGTGCTAGTGCCGGGACAGGAGAAATCTACGAGCAGTACTTC. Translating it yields CSASAGTGEIYEQYF.

DNA of the CDR3: TGTGCCAGCAGCTGGGACAGGGGGATCGCAAACGAGCAGTACTTC. As protein: CASSWDRGIANEQYF. The chain uses TRBV13 and TRBJ2-7; 11 nucleotides match TRBD1. J was trimmed by 5 bases and V by 4 bases; bases with no gene match: 7. CDR1 PRHDT and CDR2 FYEKMQ come from the germline V gene (reference sequence). This CDR3 comprises 15 residues.

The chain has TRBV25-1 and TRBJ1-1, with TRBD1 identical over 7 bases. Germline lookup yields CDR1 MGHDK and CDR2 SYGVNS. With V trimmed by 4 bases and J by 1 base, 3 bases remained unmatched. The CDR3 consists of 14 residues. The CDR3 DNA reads TGTGCCAGCAGTGGGGACAGACCGAACACTGAAGCTTTCTTT. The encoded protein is CASSGDRPNTEAFF.

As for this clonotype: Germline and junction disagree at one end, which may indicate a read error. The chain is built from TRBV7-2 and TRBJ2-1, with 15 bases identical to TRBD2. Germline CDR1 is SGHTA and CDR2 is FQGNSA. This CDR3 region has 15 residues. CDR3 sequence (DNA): TGTGCCGGCAGCCCGCCCGGGACTAGCGGGGGGGAGCAGTTCTTC. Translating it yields CAGSPPGTSGGEQFF.

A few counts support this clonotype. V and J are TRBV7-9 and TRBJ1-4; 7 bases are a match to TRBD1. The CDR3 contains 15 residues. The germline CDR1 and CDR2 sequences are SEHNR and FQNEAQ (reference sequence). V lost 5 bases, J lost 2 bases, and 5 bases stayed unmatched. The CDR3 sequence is CASSHRDSTNEKLFF. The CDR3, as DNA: TGTGCCAGCAGCCACCGGGACAGTACTAATGAAAAACTGTTTTTT.

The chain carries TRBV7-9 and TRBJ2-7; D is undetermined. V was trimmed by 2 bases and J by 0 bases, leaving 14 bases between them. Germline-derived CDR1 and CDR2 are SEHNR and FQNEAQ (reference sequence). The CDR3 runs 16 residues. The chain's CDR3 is CASSLPQGRSSYEQYF. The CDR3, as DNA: TGTGCCAGCAGCTTACCCCAAGGGCGCAGCTCCTACGAGCAGTACTTC.